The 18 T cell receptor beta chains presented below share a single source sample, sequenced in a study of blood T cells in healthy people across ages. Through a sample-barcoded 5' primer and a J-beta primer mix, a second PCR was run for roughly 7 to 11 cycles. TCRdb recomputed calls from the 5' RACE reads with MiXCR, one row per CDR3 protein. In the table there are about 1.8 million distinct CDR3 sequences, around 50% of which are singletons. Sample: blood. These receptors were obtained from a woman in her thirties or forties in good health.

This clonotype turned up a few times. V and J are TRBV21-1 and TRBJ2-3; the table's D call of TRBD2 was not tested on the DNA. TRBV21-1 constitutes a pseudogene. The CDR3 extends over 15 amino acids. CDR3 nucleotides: TGTGCCAGCAGCAAAGTTAGCGGGGCCGAATTCGCGCAGTATTTT. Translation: CASSKVSGAEFAQYF.

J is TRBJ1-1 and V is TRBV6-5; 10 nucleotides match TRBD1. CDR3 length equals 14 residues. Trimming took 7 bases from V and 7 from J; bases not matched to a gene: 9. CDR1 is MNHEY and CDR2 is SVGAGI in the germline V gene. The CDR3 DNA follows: TGTGCCAGCACCAAGGGGACAGGGGAGAGTGAAGCTTTCTTT. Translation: CASTKGTGESEAFF.

The chain's CDR3 is CASSQRLTSGGSYEQYF. CDR3 DNA sequence: TGTGCCAGCAGCCAGCGCCTAACTAGCGGGGGCTCCTACGAGCAGTACTTC. The rearrangement uses TRBV3-1 and TRBJ2-7; 11 bases line up with TRBD2. CDR3 length: 17 amino acids. Per the germline V gene, CDR1 is LGHDT and CDR2 is YNNKEL (reference sequence). Trimming at V came to 3 bases and at J to 0 bases, leaving 7 bases not matched to a gene.

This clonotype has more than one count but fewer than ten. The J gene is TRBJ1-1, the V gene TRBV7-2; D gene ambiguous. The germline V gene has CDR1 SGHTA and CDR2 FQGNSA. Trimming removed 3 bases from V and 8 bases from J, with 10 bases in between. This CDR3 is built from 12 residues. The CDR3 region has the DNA TGTGCCAGCAGCTTGAGGACCAGCGAAGCTTTCTTT. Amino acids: CASSLRTSEAFF.

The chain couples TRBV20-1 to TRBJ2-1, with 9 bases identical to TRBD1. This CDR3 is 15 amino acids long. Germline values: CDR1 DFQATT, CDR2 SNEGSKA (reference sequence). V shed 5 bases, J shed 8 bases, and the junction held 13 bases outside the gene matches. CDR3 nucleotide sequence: TGCAGTGCTTACCGAAGAGACAGGGGGTTTGATGAGCAGTTCTTC. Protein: CSAYRRDRGFDEQFF.

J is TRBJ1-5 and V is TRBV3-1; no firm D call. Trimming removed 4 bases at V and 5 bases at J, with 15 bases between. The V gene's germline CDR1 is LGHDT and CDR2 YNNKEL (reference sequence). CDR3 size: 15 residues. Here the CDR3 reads CASSPSGSTHQPQHF. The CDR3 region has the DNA TGTGCCAGCAGCCCGTCAGGAAGCACTCATCAGCCCCAGCATTTT.

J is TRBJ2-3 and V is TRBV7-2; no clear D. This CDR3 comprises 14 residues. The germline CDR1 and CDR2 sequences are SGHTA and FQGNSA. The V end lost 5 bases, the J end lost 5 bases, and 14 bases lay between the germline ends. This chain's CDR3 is CASSATPRVDTQYF. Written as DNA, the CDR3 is TGTGCCAGCAGCGCAACCCCTAGAGTAGATACGCAGTATTTT. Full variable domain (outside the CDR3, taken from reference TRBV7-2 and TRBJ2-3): GAGVSQSPSNKVTEKGKDVELRCDPISGHTALYWYRQSLGQGLEFLIYFQGNSAPDKSGLPSDRFSAERTGGSVSTLTIQRTQQEDSAVYLCASSATPRVDTQYFGPGTRLTVL.

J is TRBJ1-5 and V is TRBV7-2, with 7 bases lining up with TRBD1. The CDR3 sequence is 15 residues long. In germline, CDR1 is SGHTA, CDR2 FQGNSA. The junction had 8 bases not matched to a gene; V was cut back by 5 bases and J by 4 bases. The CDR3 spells CASSAEGARNQPQHF. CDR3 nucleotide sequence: TGTGCCAGCAGCGCCGAGGGGGCTAGGAATCAGCCCCAGCATTTT.

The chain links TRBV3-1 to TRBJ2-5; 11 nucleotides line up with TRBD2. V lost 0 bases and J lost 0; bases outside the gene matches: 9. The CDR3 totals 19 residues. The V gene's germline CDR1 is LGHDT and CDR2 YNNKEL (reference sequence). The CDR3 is CASSQDPLAGGPYQETQYF. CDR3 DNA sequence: TGTGCCAGCAGCCAAGATCCCCTAGCGGGGGGACCGTACCAAGAGACCCAGTACTTC.

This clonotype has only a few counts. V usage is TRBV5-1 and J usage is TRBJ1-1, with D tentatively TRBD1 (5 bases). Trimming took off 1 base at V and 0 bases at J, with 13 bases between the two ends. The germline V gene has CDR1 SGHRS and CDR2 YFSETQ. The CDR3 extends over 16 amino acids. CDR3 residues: CASSLQGIRLNTEAFF. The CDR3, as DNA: TGCGCCAGCAGCTTGCAGGGAATACGGCTGAACACTGAAGCTTTCTTT.

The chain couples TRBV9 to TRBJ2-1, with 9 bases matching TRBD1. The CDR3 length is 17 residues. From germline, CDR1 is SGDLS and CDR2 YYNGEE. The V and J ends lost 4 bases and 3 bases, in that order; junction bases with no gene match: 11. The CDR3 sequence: CASSRRVGQGNYNEQFF. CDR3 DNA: TGTGCCAGCAGCCGCAGGGTGGGACAGGGAAACTACAATGAGCAGTTCTTC.

The CDR3 region has the DNA TGTGCCAGCAGCTTAGTAGGACAGGGTTACAATGGGAAGTTCTTC. It translates to CASSLVGQGYNGKFF. The rearrangement uses TRBV7-9 and TRBJ2-1, with 8 bases that match TRBD1. CDR3 size: 15 residues. The V gene end was trimmed by 1 base and the J gene end by 14 bases; junction bases not matched to a gene: 13. The germline gives CDR1 SEHNR, CDR2 FQNEAQ (reference sequence). The whole variable domain, filled in from reference TRBV7-9 and TRBJ2-1, reads DTGVSQNPRHKITKRGQNVTFRCDPISEHNRLYWYRQTLGQGPEFLTYFQNEAQLEKSRLLSDRFSAERPKGSFSTLEIQRTEQGDSAMYLCASSLVGQGYNGKFFGPGTRLTVL.

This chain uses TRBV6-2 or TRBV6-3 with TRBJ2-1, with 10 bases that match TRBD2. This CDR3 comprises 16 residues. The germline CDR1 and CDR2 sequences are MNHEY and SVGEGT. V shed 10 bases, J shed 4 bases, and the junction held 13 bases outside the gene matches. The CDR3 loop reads CATLLAGAVRYNEQFF. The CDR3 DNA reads TGTGCCACCCTCCTAGCGGGGGCCGTTAGGTACAATGAGCAGTTCTTC.

CDR3 amino acids: CASIPRPARLINNEQFF. DNA of the CDR3: TGTGCCAGCATTCCGAGACCGGCTAGACTAATAAACAATGAGCAGTTCTTC. This sequence joins TRBV12-3 or TRBV12-4 and TRBJ2-1; TRBD2 might be the D (5 bases). The V gene lost 7 bases and the J gene lost 5 bases, with 24 bases spanning the gap. The CDR3 sequence is 17 residues long.

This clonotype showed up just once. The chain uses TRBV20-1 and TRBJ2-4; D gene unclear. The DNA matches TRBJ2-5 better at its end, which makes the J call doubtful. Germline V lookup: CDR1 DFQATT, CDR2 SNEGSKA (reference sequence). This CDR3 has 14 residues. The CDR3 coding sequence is TGCAGTGCTAGAGTGAGTTTAAGCGTTGAGACCCAGTACTTC. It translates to CSARVSLSVETQYF.

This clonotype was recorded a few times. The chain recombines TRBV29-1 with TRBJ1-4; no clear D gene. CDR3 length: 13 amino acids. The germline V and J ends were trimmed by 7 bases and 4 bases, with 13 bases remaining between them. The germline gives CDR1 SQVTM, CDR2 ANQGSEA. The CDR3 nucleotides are TGCAGCGCCCGGCGGGTTATTAATGAAAAACTGTTTTTT. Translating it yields CSARRVINEKLFF.

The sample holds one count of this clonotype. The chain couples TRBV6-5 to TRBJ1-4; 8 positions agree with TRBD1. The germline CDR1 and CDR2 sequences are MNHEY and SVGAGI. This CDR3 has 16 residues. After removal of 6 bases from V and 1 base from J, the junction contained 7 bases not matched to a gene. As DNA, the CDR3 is TGTGCCAGCAGCAAAGGACAGGGAGGAACTAATGAAAAACTGTTTTTT. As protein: CASSKGQGGTNEKLFF.

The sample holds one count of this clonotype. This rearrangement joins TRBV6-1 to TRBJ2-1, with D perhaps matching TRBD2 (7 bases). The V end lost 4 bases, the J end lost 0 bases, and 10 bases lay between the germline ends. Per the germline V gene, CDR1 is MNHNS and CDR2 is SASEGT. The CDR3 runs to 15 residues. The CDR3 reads CASSAGGLSYNEQFF. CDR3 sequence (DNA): TGTGCCAGCAGTGCGGGGGGCCTCTCCTACAATGAGCAGTTCTTC.